A single sample gave rise to the 9 T cell receptor beta chains below, sequenced in a study of cytotoxic CD8 clonotypes in ibrutinib-treated CLL. This table comes from immunoSEQ multiplex PCR, and its TCRdb copy is limited to in-frame clones, with some not included. The table shows fewer than 25,000 clones, with roughly 62% occurring only once. Source: PBMCs, taken after 24 months of ibrutinib treatment. The receptor set was obtained from a human donor with chronic lymphocytic leukemia.

This clone was counted a few times. The rearrangement uses TRBV5-1 and TRBJ2-7; no reliable D call. V was shortened by 6 bases and J by 2 bases, with 21 bases between the two germline ends. CDR3 size: 16 residues. Germline lookup yields CDR1 SGHRS and CDR2 YFSETQ. The CDR3, as DNA: TGCGCCAGCACAAAGTCGGTCACGGTTGGTACCTACGAGCAGTACTTC. It encodes CASTKSVTVGTYEQYF.

This clone was detected only a few times. The rearrangement links TRBV2 to TRBJ1-5; 9 bases align to TRBD1. The CDR3 extends over 14 amino acids. CDR1 and CDR2 from the germline V gene are SNHLY and FYNNEI. With V trimmed by 6 bases and J by 7 bases, 7 bases remained unmatched. DNA of the CDR3: TGTGCCAGCAGCGGGACAGGGCCGGGGCAGCCCCAGCATTTT. Translation: CASSGTGPGQPQHF.

This clone turned up a few times. The CDR3 sequence is CASSMATGDPYEQYF. CDR3 bases: TGTGCCAGTAGTATGGCCACAGGGGACCCCTACGAGCAGTACTTC. V and J are TRBV19 and TRBJ2-7; 7 bases are shared with TRBD1. CDR1 and CDR2 from the germline V gene are LNHDA and SQIVND (reference sequence). CDR3 length: 15 residues. The J segment lost 2 bases and the V segment lost 3 bases, leaving 7 bases of the junction unmatched.

The V gene is TRBV27, the J gene TRBJ2-1, with D perhaps TRBD1 (5 bases). V dropped 5 bases and J dropped 5 bases, with 16 bases sitting between them. Per germline, CDR1 MNHEY and CDR2 SMNVEV (reference sequence). The CDR3 is 15 residues long. The DNA of the CDR3 is TGTGCCAGCAGTGTGACAGTGGAGAGTAACAATGAGCAGTTCTTC. It codes for CASSVTVESNNEQFF.

This clone showed up just a few times. The V call is TRBV12-5, the J call TRBJ1-1; TRBD1 is a possible D gene (6 bases). This CDR3 contains 16 residues. V was trimmed by 3 bases and J by 2 bases, leaving 16 bases between them. CDR1 is LGHNT and CDR2 is FRNRAP in the germline V gene. The CDR3 here is CASGFYRVGGNTEAFF. Written as DNA, the CDR3 is TGTGCTAGTGGTTTTTATCGGGTAGGGGGAAACACTGAAGCTTTCTTT.

The chain joins TRBV29-1 to TRBJ1-1; tentatively, D is TRBD1 (6 bases). Per germline, CDR1 SQVTM and CDR2 ANQGSEA. Trimming removed 7 bases from V and 10 bases from J, with 19 bases in between. The CDR3 is 12 amino acids. CDR3 in DNA: TGCAGCGCCCTGGGGGGGCTGACAGGAGCTTTCTTT. Encoded protein: CSALGGLTGAFF. Together with reference TRBV29-1 and TRBJ1-1, the CDR3 gives the full variable domain: SAVISQKPSRDICQRGTSLTIQCQVDSQVTMMFWYRQQPGQSLTLIATANQGSEATYESGFVIDKFPISRPNLTFSTLTVSNMSPEDSSIYLCSALGGLTGAFFGQGTRLTVV.

This clone occurred a few times. The CDR3 sequence: CASRMRGSDYGYTF. The CDR3, as DNA: TGTGCCAGTAGGATGAGGGGGAGTGACTATGGCTACACCTTC. The rearrangement links TRBV19 to TRBJ1-2, with D possibly TRBD1 on 6 matching bases. Germline CDR1 and CDR2: LNHDA and SQIVND (reference sequence). Trimming pared 6 bases from V and 3 bases from J, leaving 14 bases between. CDR3 length: 14 residues.

The rearrangement uses TRBV5-4 and TRBJ2-7; D is ambiguous. Germline-derived CDR1 and CDR2 are SGHNT and YYREEE (reference sequence). The CDR3 extends over 12 amino acids. Trimming stripped 3 bases from V and 3 bases from J, with 7 bases between. CDR3 protein: CASSYNSYEQYF. The CDR3 DNA follows: TGTGCCAGCAGCTATAACAGCTACGAGCAGTACTTC.

The CDR3 DNA reads TGTGCCAGCAGGTCCGGGACCTATGGCTACACCTTC. Its translation is CASRSGTYGYTF. The chain has TRBV5-4 and TRBJ1-2; D is perhaps TRBD1 (5 bases). The CDR3 contains 12 residues. With 5 bases removed from V and 4 bases from J, the gap between germline ends came to 9 bases. Germline lookup yields CDR1 SGHNT and CDR2 YYREEE (reference sequence).